The 8 T cell receptor beta chains below were found in one sample sequenced in a study of PD-1 blockade in classical Hodgkin lymphoma (TCRdb year 2020). The receptor library was made with the immunoSEQ multiplex PCR assay. Sourced from immuneACCESS, this table was stored by TCRdb with only in-frame sequences that have V and J called. A share of the clones is absent; for the studies checked, an unresolved V gene accounts for under half, and the remainder has no known explanation. In all, the sample holds 25,000 to 35,000 clones, and around 67% of those were seen once. Roughly 15% of the sample rests with the top ten. In light of the paper, this sample's time point label describes: cycle 2 day 1 (C2D1) of nivolumab. Every trial patient had relapsed after autologous stem cell transplantation, and cohorts A, B and C differed in prior brentuximab vedotin exposure. The specimen comprised peripheral blood mononuclear cells (PBMCs), sampled before the second cycle of nivolumab. The receptors stem from a human donor with classical Hodgkin lymphoma.

This clone was detected a few times. The chain is built from TRBV27 and TRBJ1-1; D is undetermined. Germline-derived CDR1 and CDR2 are MNHEY and SMNVEV (reference sequence). Trimming removed 1 base from V and 3 bases from J, with 6 bases in between. The CDR3 loop spans 13 amino acids. The CDR3 is CASSLYEDTEAFF. DNA for the CDR3: TGTGCCAGCAGTTTATACGAGGACACTGAAGCTTTCTTT.

CDR3 nucleotides: TGTGCCAGCAGCTACCGACTAGCGGGGGGAATCTACAATGAGCAGTTCTTC. This gives the protein CASSYRLAGGIYNEQFF. This chain uses TRBV4-2 with TRBJ2-1; 13 nucleotides agree with TRBD2. Germline lookup yields CDR1 LGHNA and CDR2 YNFKEQ. The trim removed 5 bases at V and 3 bases at J, leaving 7 bases unmatched. The CDR3 loop spans 17 amino acids.

The chain couples TRBV6-6 to TRBJ2-7, with D possibly TRBD2 on 6 matching bases. This CDR3 comprises 14 residues. Trimming removed 6 bases at V and 4 bases at J, with 16 bases between. The germline gives CDR1 MNHNY, CDR2 SVGAGI (reference sequence). The CDR3 here is CASRELAGSYEQYF. CDR3 DNA: TGTGCCAGCAGAGAACTAGCTGGGAGTTACGAGCAGTACTTC.

Here the CDR3 DNA reads TGTGCCAGCTCACCCGGGGGTTCGACTGAAGCTTTCTTT. Its translation: CASSPGGSTEAFF. This chain links TRBV18 with TRBJ1-1; D is perhaps TRBD1 (5 bases). Germline V CDR1 and CDR2: KGHSH, LQKENI. The CDR3 contains 13 residues. V lost 3 bases and J 5 bases, leaving 10 bases between the germline ends.

The chain employs TRBV29-1 and TRBJ2-7, with 8 bases aligning to TRBD2. CDR1 and CDR2 (germline): SQVTM, ANQGSEA. V was pared by 4 bases and J by 0 bases, with 8 bases of the junction left unmatched. The CDR3 is 15 residues long. The CDR3 loop is CSVVWQRGNSYEQYF. DNA for the CDR3: TGCAGCGTTGTATGGCAGCGGGGGAACTCCTACGAGCAGTACTTC.

This chain links TRBV5-1 with TRBJ2-1, with D unresolved. V dropped 0 bases and J dropped 6 bases, with 10 bases sitting between them. Germline CDR1 is SGHRS and CDR2 is YFSETQ. The CDR3 runs 14 residues. CDR3 loop: CASSLVASINEQFF. Here the CDR3 DNA reads TGCGCCAGCAGCTTGGTGGCCTCTATCAATGAGCAGTTCTTC.

The chain joins TRBV5-8 to TRBJ2-7; D possibly corresponds to TRBD1 (6 bases). Deletions cut 0 bases from V and 6 bases from J, with 13 bases between. CDR1 SGHTS and CDR2 YDEGEE come from the germline V gene. CDR3 length: 14 residues. CDR3 DNA sequence: TGTGCCAGCAGCTTGGAATTGATACAGGGCGAGCAGTACGTC. It encodes CASSLELIQGEQYV.

The chain combines TRBV28 with TRBJ2-7, with TRBD2 matching 7 bases. After removal of 7 bases from V and 5 bases from J, the junction contained 14 bases not matched to a gene. Germline CDR1 reads MDHEN; CDR2 reads SYDVKM. The CDR3 runs 15 residues. The CDR3 loop is CASTGQGSGWNEQYV. CDR3 in DNA: TGTGCCAGCACTGGGCAGGGTAGCGGGTGGAACGAGCAGTACGTC.